This passage covers 14 T cell receptor beta chains from one sample sequenced in a study of blood T cell repertoires in COVID-19. Clones were sequenced by immunoSEQ multiplex PCR, and TCRdb holds only the in-frame ones, with some missing. The top ten clones hold roughly 1% of a sample with over 150,000 clones, about 85% of them seen once. The sequencing sample was made of peripheral blood. Receptors were obtained from a man aged 35-49 years with acute or convalescent COVID-19.

This chain joins TRBV5-1 and TRBJ2-2; TRBD1 might be the D (7 bases). CDR3 length: 14 amino acids. V gave up 4 bases and J gave up 10 bases, with 17 bases separating them. Per germline, CDR1 SGHRS and CDR2 YFSETQ. CDR3 bases: TGCGCCAGCAGCGGGGGGACAGCCTCCGAGGAGCTGTTTTTT. It is translated as CASSGGTASEELFF.

This clone has a handful of counts. V gene TRBV27 combines with J gene TRBJ1-5, with D uncertain. V lost 0 bases to trimming and J lost 1 base, with 10 bases between them. Germline values: CDR1 MNHEY, CDR2 SMNVEV (reference sequence). CDR3 length: 16 residues. The CDR3 DNA follows: TGTGCCAGCAGTTTATCCTGGGGAGGGAGCAATCAGCCCCAGCATTTT. This codes for CASSLSWGGSNQPQHF.

A few counts support this clone. The genes are TRBV11-2 and TRBJ1-1; D not resolved. Trimming shortened V by 4 bases and J by 3 bases, and 9 bases separated the two germline ends. This CDR3 spans 13 amino acids. The V gene's germline CDR1 is SGHAT and CDR2 FQNNGV. The CDR3 here is CASSSERDTEAFF. In DNA, the CDR3 is TGTGCCAGCAGCTCCGAGAGGGACACTGAAGCTTTCTTT. Full variable domain (rest looked up from reference TRBV11-2 and TRBJ1-1): EAGVAQSPRYKIIEKRQSVAFWCNPISGHATLYWYQQILGQGPKLLIQFQNNGVVDDSQLPKDRFSAERLKGVDSTLKIQPAKLEDSAVYLCASSSERDTEAFFGQGTRLTVV.

The genes are TRBV10-3 and TRBJ1-1, with a weak D call TRBD1 (5 bases). There are 15 residues in the CDR3. V was shortened by 0 bases and J by 5 bases, with 13 bases between the two germline ends. Per the germline V gene, CDR1 is ENHRY and CDR2 is SYGVKD. For the CDR3, the DNA is TGTGCCATCAGTGAGTCGGGGGGACCGAGGACTGAAGCTTTCTTT. It translates to CAISESGGPRTEAFF.

This sequence joins TRBV15 and TRBJ2-5, with D possibly matching TRBD2 (6 bases). This CDR3 contains 15 residues. The germline CDR1 and CDR2 sequences are LNHNV and YYDKDF (reference sequence). V shed 3 bases and J shed 7 bases, with 18 bases lying between them. CDR3 region: CATSRGREIEGTQYF. As DNA, the CDR3 is TGTGCCACCAGCAGGGGACGGGAGATTGAAGGGACCCAGTACTTC.

This chain connects TRBV19 to TRBJ2-5; the match to TRBD1 covers 8 bases. This CDR3 has 17 residues. Germline V gene lookup returns CDR1 LNHDA and CDR2 SQIVND (reference sequence). With V trimmed by 5 bases and J by 5 bases, 16 bases remained unmatched. The chain's CDR3 is CASSPTTGAYAGETQYF. CDR3 nucleotide sequence: TGTGCCAGTAGTCCCACGACAGGGGCCTACGCTGGGGAGACCCAGTACTTC.

V usage is TRBV6-5 and J usage is TRBJ2-7; a weak D match, TRBD2 (6 bases). The germline V gene encodes CDR1 MNHEY and CDR2 SVGAGI. Trimming left V 5 bases short and J 0 bases short, with 11 bases between. This CDR3 is built from 14 residues. The DNA for the CDR3 is TGTGCCAGCAGTCGAGAGGGAGGCTCCTACGAGCAGTACTTC. Translated: CASSREGGSYEQYF.

This chain's CDR3 is CATRSTVSGANVLTF. The DNA of the CDR3 is TGTGCCACCAGATCGACAGTCTCTGGGGCCAACGTCCTGACTTTC. V and J are TRBV24-1 and TRBJ2-6; the D gene is possibly TRBD1 (5 bases). The CDR3 spans 15 residues. The V end lost 7 bases, the J end lost 0 bases, and 9 bases lay between the germline ends. From germline, CDR1 is KGHDR and CDR2 SFDVKD.

V usage is TRBV5-5 and J usage is TRBJ1-2, with 9 bases identical to TRBD1. Germline CDR1 reads SGHKS; CDR2 reads YYEKEE (reference sequence). CDR3 length: 13 residues. V shed 10 bases, J shed 3 bases, and the junction held 7 bases outside the gene matches. CDR3 residues: CASRRTGDYGYTF. CDR3 DNA sequence: TGTGCCTCGCGGCGGACAGGGGACTATGGCTACACCTTC.

This chain connects TRBV7-8 to TRBJ1-2, with no clear D. V lost 0 bases, J lost 7 bases, and 9 bases lay in between. Germline-derived CDR1 and CDR2 are SGHVS and FQNEAQ. The CDR3 is 13 amino acids. The CDR3 loop is CASSLALPGGYTF. The DNA of the CDR3 is TGTGCCAGCAGCTTAGCGCTGCCCGGTGGCTACACCTTC.

The J gene is TRBJ2-1, the V gene TRBV7-3; a possible D gene is TRBD2 (5 bases). Germline CDR1 and CDR2: SGHTA and FQGTGA. The CDR3 sequence is 14 residues long. The V end lost 2 bases, the J end lost 4 bases, and 9 bases lay between the germline ends. This CDR3 reads CASSLLSGYNEQFF. The CDR3 DNA reads as TGTGCCAGCAGCTTACTGTCGGGGTACAATGAGCAGTTCTTC.

This clone came up once. V usage is TRBV5-4 and J usage is TRBJ2-1, with a tentative D call TRBD2 (6 bases). The germline CDR1 and CDR2 sequences are SGHNT and YYREEE (reference sequence). Trimming took off 5 bases at V and 5 bases at J, with 17 bases between the two ends. The CDR3 sequence is 15 residues long. CDR3 residues: CASSNGAGNNNEQFF. The DNA for the CDR3 is TGTGCCAGCAGTAATGGGGCGGGGAATAACAATGAGCAGTTCTTC.

J is TRBJ1-2 and V is TRBV11-2, with D unclear. From germline, CDR1 is SGHAT and CDR2 FQNNGV. The CDR3 is 14 amino acids. The V end lost 5 bases, the J end lost 4 bases, and 14 bases lay between the germline ends. CDR3 coding DNA: TGTGCCAGCAGCCTCGCAGGCAAAGGCTATGGCTACACCTTC. Amino acids: CASSLAGKGYGYTF.

V is TRBV30 and J is TRBJ2-3; the D gene is possibly TRBD1 (6 bases). The CDR3 is made up of 15 amino acids. Trimming shortened V by 1 base and J by 3 bases, and 14 bases separated the two germline ends. Looked up from germline, CDR1 is GTSNPN and CDR2 is SVGIG (reference sequence). The CDR3 nucleotides are TGTGCCTGGAGTGCTACAGGGAGCGCGACAGATACGCAGTATTTT. Its translation is CAWSATGSATDTQYF.